These 8 T cell receptor beta chains came from one sample sequenced in a study of T cell responses to AZD1222 COVID-19 vaccine. Only in-frame clones appear in the TCRdb table, and some are missing; sequencing was by immunoSEQ multiplex PCR. The profile shows 75,000 to 95,000 clones, 75% to 95% of them singletons. The sequenced sample was peripheral blood, obtained 28 days after the second AZD1222 dose. These receptors all come from an adult who received the AZD1222 COVID-19 vaccine.

The rearrangement links TRBV28 to TRBJ1-2; D gene unclear. In germline, CDR1 is MDHEN, CDR2 SYDVKM. Between the trimmed V and J ends, which lost 2 bases and 0 bases, there was a span of 4 bases. CDR3 length equals 13 residues. The DNA of the CDR3 is TGTGCCAGCAGTTTAAGGACTAACTATGGCTACACCTTC. It codes for CASSLRTNYGYTF.

The V call is TRBV28, the J call TRBJ2-2; D ambiguous. V was trimmed by 8 bases and J by 4 bases, leaving 20 bases between them. Germline V gene data show CDR1 as MDHEN and CDR2 as SYDVKM. The CDR3 is 16 amino acids. The CDR3 protein is CASLGYRPSSTGELFF. In DNA form, the CDR3 reads TGTGCCAGCCTAGGGTATAGGCCCAGTAGCACCGGGGAGCTGTTTTTT.

The J gene is TRBJ1-1, the V gene TRBV19; D gene uncertain. There are 13 residues in the CDR3. Germline V gene sequence: CDR1 LNHDA, CDR2 SQIVND (reference sequence). Trimming pared 7 bases from V and 1 base from J, leaving 10 bases between. This chain's CDR3 is CASMMIGNTEAFF. DNA for the CDR3: TGTGCCAGTATGATGATTGGGAACACTGAAGCTTTCTTT.

In this sample, this clone turned up a few times. The CDR3 here is CASSQRLYGYTF. The CDR3 coding sequence is TGTGCCAGCAGCCAACGCCTCTATGGCTACACCTTC. The chain combines TRBV3-1 (or the pseudogene TRBV3-2) with TRBJ1-2; D unresolved. Per germline, CDR1 LGHDT and CDR2 YNNKEL (reference sequence). Trimming removed 2 bases at V and 4 bases at J, with 5 bases between. The CDR3 is 12 amino acids.

The genes are TRBV4-3 and TRBJ2-2; D may be TRBD1 (5 bases). This CDR3 region has 15 residues. From germline, CDR1 is LGHNA and CDR2 YSLEER. The V and J ends lost 0 bases and 4 bases respectively, with 9 bases between them. The CDR3 protein is CASSQDSRGTGELFF. CDR3 coding DNA: TGCGCCAGCAGCCAAGATTCAAGGGGCACCGGGGAGCTGTTTTTT.

This clone was recorded a few times. V usage is TRBV6-1 and J usage is TRBJ1-5; 10 nucleotides align to TRBD1. The junction had 4 bases not matched to a gene; V was cut back by 2 bases and J by 6 bases. CDR3 size: 15 residues. CDR1 and CDR2 from the germline V gene are MNHNS and SASEGT. Here the CDR3 reads CASSEMDRGGQPQHF. The CDR3 DNA reads as TGTGCCAGCAGTGAAATGGACAGGGGGGGTCAGCCCCAGCATTTT.

The chain links TRBV7-9 to TRBJ1-1; D perhaps matches TRBD1 (5 bases). This CDR3 has 14 amino acids. Deletions cut 5 bases from V and 1 base from J, with 11 bases between. The germline gives CDR1 SEHNR, CDR2 FQNEAQ (reference sequence). The CDR3 reads CASSLGETNTEAFF. The CDR3 bases are TGTGCCAGCAGCCTAGGGGAAACGAACACTGAAGCTTTCTTT.

J is TRBJ2-1 and V is TRBV24-1; 8 nucleotides agree with TRBD2. The CDR3 extends over 15 amino acids. The germline CDR1 and CDR2 sequences are KGHDR and SFDVKD. V shed 6 bases and J 4 bases; nucleotides not matched to a gene: 7. The chain's CDR3 is CATSFGRGVYNEQFF. CDR3 in DNA: TGTGCCACCAGTTTCGGGAGGGGGGTATACAATGAGCAGTTCTTC.